This T cell receptor beta chain came from a study of CD8+CD57+ T cells in acquired aplastic anemia. Study-level background: Sorted CD4+ and CD8+ cells yielded around 3 ug of DNA on average. The average read count for CD4+ cells in healthy donors was around 11 million. Whole-study findings and limits: Patients had around 28 CD8+ CDR3 sequences in common with controls (the shared set). A significant difference in CD8+ Simpson's diversity between patients and controls was not found.

The use of genomic DNA as template underpinned the TCR beta VDJ and CDR3 profiling. TCRdb reanalysed the reads using MiXCR and keeps one entry per CDR3 protein. The sample lists around 64,000 distinct CDR3 sequences; less than 65% were seen once. V shed 4 bases and J shed 5 bases, with 14 bases lying between them. This CDR3 contains 14 residues. In germline, CDR1 is SNHLY, CDR2 FYNNEI. As regards this clonotype: Its antigen is currently unknown.

This chain links TRBV2 with TRBJ2-5, with D tentatively TRBD1 (6 bases). The material sequenced was sorted CD4+, CD8+, or CD8+CD57+ T cells (not recorded which) from PBMCs. This clonotype was sampled from a human donor in good health, serving as a control. The CDR3 coding sequence is TGTGCCAGCAGTGGCCTGACAGGCCGGGAGACCCAGTACTTC. Encoded protein: CASSGLTGRETQYF.